The present TCR beta chain was sequenced within a study of PD-1 blockade in classical Hodgkin lymphoma. Whole-study context: Intravenous delivery of nivolumab at 3 mg/kg to patients occurred every 2 weeks. Findings and limits, study-wide: Healthy donors were reported to have higher baseline TCR diversity than newly diagnosed patients. What caused the repertoire differences, perhaps disease activity or prior therapy, remains undefined. Patients starting nivolumab under 1 year after ASCT were excluded.

Sequencing was performed with immunoSEQ multiplex PCR; in TCRdb, only in-frame clones are kept and a portion is missing. Of over 15,000 clones in the sample, 86% were seen once. Concerning this clone itself: Antigen unknown.

After autologous stem cell transplantation all patients relapsed, and prior brentuximab vedotin exposure differed between cohorts. The CDR3 consists of 13 residues. V was pared by 3 bases and J by 3 bases, with 9 bases between. Germline V gene sequence: CDR1 SGHRS, CDR2 YFSETQ. The sequencing here drew on peripheral blood mononuclear cells (PBMCs), taken before the second cycle of nivolumab. This sequence joins TRBV5-1 and TRBJ1-2, with D hard to call. The sequence was collected from a human donor with classical Hodgkin lymphoma. The CDR3 protein is CASSSDGYYGYTF. CDR3 sequence (DNA): TGCGCCAGCAGCTCCGACGGGTACTATGGCTACACCTTC.